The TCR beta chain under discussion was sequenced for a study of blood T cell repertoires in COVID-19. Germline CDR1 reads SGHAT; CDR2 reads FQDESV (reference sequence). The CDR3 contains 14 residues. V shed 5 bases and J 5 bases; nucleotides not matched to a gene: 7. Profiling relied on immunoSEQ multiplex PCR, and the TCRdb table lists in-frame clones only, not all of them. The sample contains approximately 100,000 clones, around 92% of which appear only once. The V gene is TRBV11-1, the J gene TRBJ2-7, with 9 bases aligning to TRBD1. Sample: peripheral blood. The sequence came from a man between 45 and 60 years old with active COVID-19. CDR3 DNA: TGTGCCAGCAGCGCAGGCGGACAGGGGCACGAGCAGTACTTC. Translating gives CASSAGGQGHEQYF.